This T cell receptor (beta chain) was recorded in a study of blood T cell repertoires in COVID-19 (dated by TCRdb to the early 2020s). About the full investigation: Samples covering the acute and convalescent phases of COVID-19 were provided by collaborators in the United States, Italy and Spain. The prospective study material was composed of cDNA or gDNA derived from T cells, B-cell-depleted T cells, or PBMCs. Deeply sampled blood TCRbeta repertoires from subjects exposed to, actively infected with, or recovered from COVID-19 were included in the dataset. The repertoires were released in a freely available public database intended as a resource for research on the immune response to SARS-CoV-2. Samples were obtained from the ongoing ImmuneRACE study (first 160 participants) and from over 1,000 subjects provided by 6 global collaborators. Nearly every sample came with metadata listing a de-identified subject ID, COVID-19 status, age in years and sex. Where HLA class I and class II types were available, the types were taken from metadata supplied by the sample provider, not from assay-based typing.

TCRbeta CDR3 regions were amplified from genomic DNA by means of the immunoSEQ Assay, a bias-controlled multiplex PCR. The authors' analysis ran thus. The number of nucleated cells in each sample was estimated by amplification of reference gene primers within the assay. To quantify the absolute abundance of each unique TCRbeta CDR3 rearrangement, sequence reads were collapsed and filtered. For each sample, productive Simpson clonality was calculated as the square root of Simpson's diversity index across productive rearrangements. Sourced from immuneACCESS, this table was stored by TCRdb with only in-frame sequences that have V and J called. A share of the clones is absent; for the studies checked, an unresolved V gene accounts for under half, and the remainder has no known explanation. That table supplies the V and J calls and clone size; D and trimming were determined from the DNA. For this sample the table gives under 95,000 clones, of which 88% were detected only once. The ten largest account for roughly 45% of the sample.

Points the paper makes about the study in general: How much clinical and demographic metadata was included differed by source and by participant, and the metadata was provided uncurated.

In the germline V gene, CDR1 corresponds to MGHRA and CDR2 to YSYEKL. Trimming costs V 0 bases and J 4 bases, and their ends lie 13 bases apart. From the cysteine up to the phenylalanine, the CDR3 has a length of 15 residues. The retained sequence is limited to the CDR3, 45 bases, with the frame set at the first base. The collaborating institutions used their own protocols to collect whole blood in K2EDTA tubes. Collaborator samples were shipped for TCRbeta analysis as frozen whole blood, isolated PBMCs, or DNA extracted from either sample type. A word on this clone: Its antigen target is currently unknown. It has no much larger one-base neighbor in the sample; base qualities were not kept.

The chain is made from TRBV4-1 and TRBJ2-7, and TRBD2 may be the D gene, going by 5 matching bases. Sequencing was done on a sample of peripheral blood. The source is a human donor in a cohort sampled during active COVID-19. CDR3 loop: CASSQDQEGRYEQYF. The base sequence is TGCGCCAGCAGCCAAGATCAAGAGGGCAGGTACGAGCAGTACTTC.